One and the same sample provided the 18 T cell receptor beta chains below, sequenced in a study of T cells in Graves' hyperthyroidism and ophthalmopathy. Researchers amplified the TCR beta CDR3 regions from RNA transcripts. HTBI primers were the set used in a first-round RT-PCR of the TCR CDR3. TCRdb analysed the multiplex PCR reads with MiXCR anew, one entry per CDR3 protein. The sample includes hundreds of thousands of distinct CDR3 sequences, about 13% of them seen just once. Sequences were obtained from blood. These receptors came from a young woman with Graves' hyperthyroidism.

A few counts support this clonotype. A much larger clone differs from this one at a single base, so this may be a read error. As the CDR3 is not closed by the conserved phenylalanine or tryptophan, this likely results from a read error. This chain joins TRBV28 and TRBJ1-1; D unclear. CDR1 is MDHEN and CDR2 is SYDVKM in the germline V gene. Trimming pared 7 bases from V and 4 bases from J, leaving 13 bases between. The CDR3 is 13 amino acids. The CDR3 sequence is CASTPSILTEAFL. In nucleotides, the CDR3 is TGTGCCAGCACTCCGAGTATACTCACTGAAGCTTTCCTT.

This clonotype was detected many times. This chain uses TRBV20-1 with TRBJ2-5, with TRBD2 matching over 9 bases. V trimming: 6 bases; J trimming: 4 bases; junction bases outside the gene matches: 9. Germline V gene lookup returns CDR1 DFQATT and CDR2 SNEGSKA (reference sequence). This CDR3 region has 14 residues. In DNA, the CDR3 is TGCAGTGCCCACCCGGGACTAGCAGTAGAGACCCAGTACTTC. It is translated as CSAHPGLAVETQYF.

This clonotype appeared many times. The rearrangement links TRBV9 to TRBJ2-1, with 7 nucleotides matching TRBD1. The ends lost 3 bases at V and 0 bases at J; junction bases unmatched: 6. Germline CDR1 reads SGDLS; CDR2 reads YYNGEE. This CDR3 region has 16 residues. As DNA, the CDR3 is TGTGCCAGCAGCGGAGGGGACAGCGGCTCCTACAATGAGCAGTTCTTC. It codes for CASSGGDSGSYNEQFF.

The V call is TRBV7-3, the J call TRBJ2-2; a weak D match, TRBD1 (6 bases). Trimming pared 4 bases from V and 7 bases from J, leaving 16 bases between. Germline V gene sequence: CDR1 SGHTA, CDR2 FQGTGA. The CDR3 is made up of 15 amino acids. CDR3 in DNA: TGTGCCAGCAGCTACGGGACATTCGACGGCGGGGAGCTGTTTTTT. Protein: CASSYGTFDGGELFF.

To note about this clonotype: The CDR3 carries no conserved terminal phenylalanine or tryptophan, so it likely arises from a read error. The chain uses TRBV12-3 or TRBV12-4 and TRBJ2-5; no firm D call. The CDR3 extends over 12 amino acids. V shed 3 bases and J shed 4 bases, with 6 bases lying between them. CDR3 loop: CASSLSSETQYL. The CDR3 nucleotides read TGTGCCAGCAGTTTGAGTTCAGAGACCCAGTACCTC.

Details on this clonotype: This may come from a read error, since a much larger clone is one base off. The chain couples TRBV7-3 to TRBJ2-3; 12 bases map to TRBD2. The J segment lost 2 bases and the V segment lost 4 bases, leaving 7 bases of the junction unmatched. Germline CDR1 is SGHTA and CDR2 is FQGTGA. The CDR3 has 17 amino acids. CDR3 region: CASSSQTSGGHTDTQYF. The CDR3 DNA follows: TGTGCCAGCAGCTCCCAGACTAGCGGGGGACACACAGATACGCAGTATTTT.

Ten or more counts support this clonotype. The rearrangement joins TRBV6-1 to TRBJ1-2, with D tentatively TRBD1 (6 bases). V was cut by 7 bases and J by 8 bases, with 26 bases left in between. Germline CDR1 MNHNS, CDR2 SASEGT. The CDR3 has 16 residues. The CDR3 region is CASTLGPPGPRGGYTF. CDR3 coding DNA: TGTGCCAGCACCCTAGGTCCGCCGGGGCCCAGGGGCGGCTACACCTTC.

This clonotype has at least ten counts. The V and J genes are TRBV18 and TRBJ2-4, with 8 bases fitting TRBD2. Germline V gene data show CDR1 as KGHSH and CDR2 as LQKENI. The J segment lost 5 bases and the V segment lost 2 bases, leaving 5 bases of the junction unmatched. The CDR3 sequence is 15 residues long. In DNA, the CDR3 is TGTGCCAGCTCACCATCGCGGGAGGTCGAAAACATTCAGTACTTC. It is translated as CASSPSREVENIQYF.

This clonotype was counted ten times or more. The genes are TRBV10-3 and TRBJ1-2; 7 positions match TRBD1. The junction had 9 bases not matched to a gene; V was cut back by 6 bases and J by 8 bases. The CDR3 spans 13 residues. Per germline, CDR1 ENHRY and CDR2 SYGVKD. The CDR3 loop reads CAISPTGIEGYTF. CDR3 DNA sequence: TGTGCCATCAGCCCGACAGGGATAGAGGGCTACACCTTC.

This clonotype has a count of ten or more. V usage is TRBV27 and J usage is TRBJ2-7, with no clear D. The CDR3 consists of 11 residues. Germline loops: CDR1 MNHEY, CDR2 SMNVEV (reference sequence). Trimming cost V 3 bases and J 7 bases, with 7 bases left between them. The CDR3 protein is CASSFGLEQYF. CDR3 bases: TGTGCCAGCAGTTTCGGGCTGGAGCAGTACTTC.

This clonotype was seen many times. V gene TRBV2 combines with J gene TRBJ2-1, with D tentatively TRBD1 or TRBD2 (5 bases each). Germline V CDR1 and CDR2: SNHLY, FYNNEI. The CDR3 has 11 residues. The ends were cut back, 9 bases at V and 11 bases at J, with 14 bases in the middle. The CDR3 is CASIRDLQQFF. DNA of the CDR3: TGTGCCAGTATCCGGGACCTCCAGCAGTTCTTC. Variable domain in full (rest from reference TRBV2 and TRBJ2-1): EPEVTQTPSHQVTQMGQEVILRCVPISNHLYFYWYRQILGQKVEFLVSFYNNEISEKSEIFDDQFSVERPDGSNFTLKIRSTKLEDSAMYFCASIRDLQQFFGPGTRLTVL.

This clonotype was found many times. The chain combines TRBV10-3 with TRBJ1-1, with D possibly being TRBD1 (6 bases). This CDR3 has 14 residues. The germline V gene has CDR1 ENHRY and CDR2 SYGVKD. V dropped 2 bases and J dropped 3 bases, with 10 bases sitting between them. The CDR3: CAISEREGDTEAFF. The CDR3 region has the DNA TGTGCCATCAGTGAGCGGGAGGGGGACACTGAAGCTTTCTTT.

For this clonotype: A much larger clone is a single base away; this may be a read error. J is TRBJ2-3 and V is TRBV6-1; D not certain. This CDR3 is 13 amino acids long. Between the trimmed V and J ends, which lost 6 bases and 6 bases, there was a span of 13 bases. The germline CDR1 and CDR2 sequences are MNHNS and SASEGT. CDR3 DNA sequence: TGTGCCAGCAGCTCCCGATTTGGGGATACGCAGTATTTT. It specifies CASSSRFGDTQYF.

This clonotype has at least ten counts. The chain uses TRBV24-1 and TRBJ2-3; D call uncertain. The germline CDR1 and CDR2 sequences are KGHDR and SFDVKD. The CDR3 extends over 15 amino acids. Trimming removed 0 bases from V and 2 bases from J, with 8 bases in between. The CDR3 sequence: CATSDLQGSTDTQYF. CDR3 DNA sequence: TGTGCCACCAGTGATTTGCAAGGGTCCACAGATACGCAGTATTTT.

The chain is built from TRBV5-8 and TRBJ1-5, with D tentatively TRBD1 (5 bases). Per germline, CDR1 SGHTS and CDR2 YDEGEE. V lost 1 base to trimming and J lost 6 bases, with 11 bases between them. The CDR3 runs 14 residues. CDR3 in amino acids: CASSLLGAVQPQHF. Written as DNA, the CDR3 is TGTGCCAGCAGCTTGCTCGGGGCAGTTCAGCCCCAGCATTTT.

This clonotype has ten or more counts. The CDR3 protein is CSAHKNTEAFF. In DNA form, the CDR3 reads TGCAGTGCCCACAAGAACACTGAAGCTTTCTTT. The chain combines TRBV20-1 with TRBJ1-1; D not resolved. The CDR3 extends over 11 amino acids. Germline CDR1 DFQATT, CDR2 SNEGSKA (reference sequence). Deletions cut 6 bases from V and 1 base from J, with 6 bases between.

This rearrangement joins TRBV6-5 to TRBJ2-1, with D perhaps matching TRBD1 (5 bases). V gave up 0 bases and J gave up 5 bases, with 8 bases separating them. CDR1 and CDR2 from the germline V gene are MNHEY and SVGAGI. This CDR3 comprises 14 residues. CDR3: CASSYSSRDNEQFF. The CDR3 nucleotides read TGTGCCAGCAGTTACTCGTCCAGGGACAATGAGCAGTTCTTC.

This clonotype occurred many times. This chain connects TRBV19 to TRBJ1-5, with no clear D. V lost 1 base and J 0 bases, leaving 7 bases between the germline ends. Germline loops: CDR1 LNHDA, CDR2 SQIVND (reference sequence). CDR3 length: 15 residues. CDR3 nucleotides: TGTGCCAGTAGTATAGTAGCAGATAGCAATCAGCCCCAGCATTTT. It translates to CASSIVADSNQPQHF.